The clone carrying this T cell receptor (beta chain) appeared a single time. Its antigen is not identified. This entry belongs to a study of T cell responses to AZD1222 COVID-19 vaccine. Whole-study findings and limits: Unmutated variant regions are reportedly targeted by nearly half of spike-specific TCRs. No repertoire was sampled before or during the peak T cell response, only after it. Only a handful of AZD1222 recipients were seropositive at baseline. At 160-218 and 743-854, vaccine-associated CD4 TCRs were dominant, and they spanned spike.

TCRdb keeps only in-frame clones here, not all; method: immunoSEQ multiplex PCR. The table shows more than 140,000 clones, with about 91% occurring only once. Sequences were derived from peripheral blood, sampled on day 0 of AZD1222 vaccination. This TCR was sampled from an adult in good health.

CDR3 loop: CASSLAGTPLDEQYF. CDR3 coding DNA: TGTGCCAGCAGCTTAGCTGGGACCCCTCTGGACGAGCAGTACTTC. The V and J genes are TRBV7-9 and TRBJ2-7; D is perhaps TRBD1 or TRBD2 (5 bases each). Germline CDR1 is SEHNR and CDR2 is FQNEAQ (reference sequence). The CDR3 is 15 residues long. Trimming left V 0 bases short and J 5 bases short, with 14 bases between. The variable domain in full, completed from reference TRBV7-9 and TRBJ2-7, reads DTGVSQNPRHKITKRGQNVTFRCDPISEHNRLYWYRQTLGQGPEFLTYFQNEAQLEKSRLLSDRFSAERPKGSFSTLEIQRTEQGDSAMYLCASSLAGTPLDEQYFGPGTRLTVT.